This T cell receptor beta chain was observed in a study of CD8 T cells in ankylosing spondylitis. Study conclusions and caveats: Typical of ankylosing spondylitis blood, it appeared, was a TCR beta motif of eight highly homologous variants.

V lost 2 bases and J lost 6, with 8 bases in between. Germline CDR1 reads MNHEY; CDR2 reads SMNVEV (reference sequence). The CDR3 consists of 13 residues. MiXCR was run by TCRdb on the 5' RACE reads, yielding one entry per CDR3 protein. Among a few hundred thousand distinct CDR3 sequences listed, 15% to 20% were seen once. This clonotype occurred a few times. Antigen specificity is unknown. The gene calls are TRBV27 and TRBJ1-5; D gene ambiguous. The source material was blood, either unsorted or a sorted T cell fraction (not recorded which). The origin of this receptor is a male donor with ankylosing spondylitis or in good health (not recorded which). The CDR3 loop reads CASSLGLRQPQHF. CDR3 coding DNA: TGTGCCAGCAGTTTAGGCTTACGTCAGCCCCAGCATTTT.